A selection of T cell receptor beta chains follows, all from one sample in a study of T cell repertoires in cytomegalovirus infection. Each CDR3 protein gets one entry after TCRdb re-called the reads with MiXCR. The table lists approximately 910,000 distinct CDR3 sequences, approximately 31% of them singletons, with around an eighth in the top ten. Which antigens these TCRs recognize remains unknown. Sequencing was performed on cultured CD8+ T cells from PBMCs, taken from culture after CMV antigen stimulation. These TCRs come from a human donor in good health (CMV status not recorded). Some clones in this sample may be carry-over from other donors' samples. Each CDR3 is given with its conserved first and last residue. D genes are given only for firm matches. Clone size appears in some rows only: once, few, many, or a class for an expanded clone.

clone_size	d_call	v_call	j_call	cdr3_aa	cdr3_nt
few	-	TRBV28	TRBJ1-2	CASSISGTLYGYTF	TGTGCCAGCAGTATTTCCGGGACACTCTATGGCTACACCTTC
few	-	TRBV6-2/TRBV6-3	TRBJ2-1	CASSYPGASSYNEQFF	TGTGCCAGCAGTTACCCGGGGGCAAGCTCCTACAATGAGCAGTTCTTC
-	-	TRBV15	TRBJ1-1	CATSRVDGSFYEAFF	TGTGCCACCAGCAGAGTGGACGGATCCTTCTATGAAGCTTTCTTT
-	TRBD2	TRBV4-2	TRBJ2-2	CASSQDWTSGTGELFF	TGTGCCAGCAGCCAAGATTGGACTAGCGGCACCGGGGAGCTGTTTTTT
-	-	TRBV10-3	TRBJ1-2	CVTTGRNYGYTF	TGTGTCACCACGGGGAGGAACTATGGCTACACCTTC
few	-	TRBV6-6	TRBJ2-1	CASSTTVFKFF	TGTGCCAGCAGTACGACAGTTTTCAAGTTCTTC
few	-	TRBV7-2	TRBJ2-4	CASSTPRDPKNIQYF	TGTGCCAGCAGCACCCCCCGGGACCCTAAAAACATTCAGTACTTC
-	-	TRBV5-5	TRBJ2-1	CASSKRDNEQFF	TGTGCCAGCAGCAAGCGGGACAATGAGCAGTTCTTC
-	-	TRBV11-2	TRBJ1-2	CASSNTKLGYGYTF	TGTGCCAGCAGCAACACCAAGTTAGGGTATGGCTACACCTTC
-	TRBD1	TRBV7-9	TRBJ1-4	CASRQTGSKLFF	TGTGCCAGCAGACAGACAGGGAGTAAACTGTTTTTT
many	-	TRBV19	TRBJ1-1	CASSITGTEAFF	TGTGCCAGCAGTATAACAGGCACTGAAGCTTTCTTT
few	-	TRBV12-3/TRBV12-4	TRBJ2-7	CASSLAVGRGYEQYF	TGTGCCAGCAGTTTAGCGGTCGGGAGAGGATACGAGCAGTACTTC
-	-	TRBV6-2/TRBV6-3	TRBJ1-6	CAIGDSYNSPLHF	TGTGCCATCGGGGACTCCTATAATTCACCCCTCCACTTT
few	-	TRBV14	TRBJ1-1	CASSQDRAQSYLGKAFF	TGTGCCAGCAGCCAAGATCGCGCGCAATCTTATCTGGGAAAAGCTTTCTTT
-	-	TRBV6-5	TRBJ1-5	CASRPTRRGGNQPQHF	TGTGCCAGCAGGCCGACGCGAAGGGGTGGCAATCAGCCCCAGCATTTT
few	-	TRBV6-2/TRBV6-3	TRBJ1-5	CASSLGIGLNQPQHF	TGTGCCAGCAGTTTAGGTATCGGGCTCAACCAGCCCCAGCATTTT
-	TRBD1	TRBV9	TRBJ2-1	CASSVRRTGTNNEQFF	TGTGCCAGCAGCGTTCGACGGACAGGGACCAACAATGAGCAGTTCTTC
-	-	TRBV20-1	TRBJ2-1	CSARTTGSSYNEQFF	TGCAGTGCTAGAACCACCGGGTCTTCCTACAATGAGCAGTTCTTC
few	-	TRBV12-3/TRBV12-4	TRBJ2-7	CASSDGHPEQYF	TGTGCCAGCAGCGATGGACACCCCGAGCAGTACTTC
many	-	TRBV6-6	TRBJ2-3	CASSYSGTDTQYF	TGTGCCAGCAGTTACTCCGGGACAGATACGCAGTATTTT
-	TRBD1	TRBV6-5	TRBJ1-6	CASSYSPVGTDPNSYNSPLHF	TGTGCCAGCAGTTACTCCCCAGTGGGGACAGACCCCAACTCCTATAATTCACCCCTCCACTTT
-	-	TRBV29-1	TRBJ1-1	CSVFWDTEAFF	TGCAGCGTTTTCTGGGACACTGAAGCTTTCTTT
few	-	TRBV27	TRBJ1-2	CASSFQGDSGYTF	TGTGCCAGCAGTTTCCAAGGAGATAGTGGCTACACCTTC
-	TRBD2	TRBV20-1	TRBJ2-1	CSAPGLAGPISSYNEQFF	TGCAGTGCGCCGGGACTAGCGGGGCCTATTAGCTCCTACAATGAGCAGTTCTTC
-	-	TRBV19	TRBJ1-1	CASAPQVEGTEAFF	TGTGCCAGTGCTCCCCAGGTCGAGGGCACTGAAGCTTTCTTT
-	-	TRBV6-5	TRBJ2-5	CASSHLVRTPQETQYF	TGTGCCAGCAGCCACCTGGTGCGGACGCCACAAGAGACCCAGTACTTC
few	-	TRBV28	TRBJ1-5	CASNNPWGSNQPQHF	TGTGCCAGCAATAACCCTTGGGGTAGCAATCAGCCCCAGCATTTT
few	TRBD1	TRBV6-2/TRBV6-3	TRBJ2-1	CASSYLFTGGAAEQFF	TGTGCCAGCAGTTACTTATTCACAGGGGGCGCGGCTGAGCAGTTCTTC
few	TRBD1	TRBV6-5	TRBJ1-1	CASTPGQVFLGTEAFF	TGTGCCAGCACACCGGGACAGGTGTTTTTGGGCACTGAAGCTTTCTTT
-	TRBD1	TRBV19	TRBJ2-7	CASSPDADRAYEQYF	TGTGCCAGTAGTCCGGATGCTGACAGGGCCTACGAGCAGTACTTC
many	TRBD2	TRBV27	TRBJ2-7	CASSLRGDEQYF	TGTGCCAGCAGTTTACGGGGGGATGAGCAGTACTTC
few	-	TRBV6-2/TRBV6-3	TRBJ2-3	CASSSLEGNTDTQYF	TGTGCCAGCAGTTCCCTGGAAGGGAACACAGATACGCAGTATTTT
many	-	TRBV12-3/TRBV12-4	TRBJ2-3	CASSFGGDTQYF	TGTGCCAGCAGCTTCGGGGGAGATACGCAGTATTTT
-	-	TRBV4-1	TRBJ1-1	CASSQDLPGMRAFF	TGCGCCAGCAGCCAAGATCTACCAGGAATGCGAGCTTTCTTT
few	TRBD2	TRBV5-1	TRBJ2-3	CASSLGLAGMNTQYF	TGCGCCAGCAGCTTAGGACTAGCGGGGATGAATACGCAGTATTTT
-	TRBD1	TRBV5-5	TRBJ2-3	CASSKLSRGQADTQYF	TGTGCCAGCAGCAAACTTTCCAGGGGGCAGGCAGATACGCAGTATTTT
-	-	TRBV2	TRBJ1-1	CASTHRSTEAFF	TGTGCCAGCACTCACAGGTCCACTGAAGCTTTCTTT
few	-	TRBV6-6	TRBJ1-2	CASSYSTDNYGYTF	TGTGCCAGCAGTTACTCGACAGATAACTATGGCTACACCTTC
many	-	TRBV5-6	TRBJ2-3	CASSRADTQYF	TGTGCCAGCAGCCGAGCGGATACGCAGTATTTT
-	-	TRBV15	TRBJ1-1	CATSRDRTAEAFF	TGTGCCACCAGCAGAGATAGGACAGCTGAAGCTTTCTTT
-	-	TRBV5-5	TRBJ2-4	CASTEGGAKSEDF	TGTGCCAGCACCGAGGGGGGGGCCAAATCGGAAGACTTC
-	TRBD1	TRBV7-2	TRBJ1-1	CACSLVKTGTNTEAFF	TGTGCCTGCAGCTTAGTTAAGACAGGGACGAACACTGAAGCTTTCTTT
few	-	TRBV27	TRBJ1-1	CASSDQGGIAEAFF	TGTGCCAGCAGTGACCAGGGAGGAATCGCTGAAGCTTTCTTT
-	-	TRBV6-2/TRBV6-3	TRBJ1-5	CVSIVGPQGGPNQPQHF	TGTGTCAGCATCGTTGGCCCTCAGGGCGGACCCAATCAGCCCCAGCATTTT
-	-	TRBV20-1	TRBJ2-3	CSAPGGPTDTQYF	TGCAGTGCCCCCGGGGGGCCCACAGATACGCAGTATTTT
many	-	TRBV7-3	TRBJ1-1	CASSLKAGKNTEAFF	TGTGCCAGCAGCTTAAAAGCGGGAAAGAACACTGAAGCTTTCTTT
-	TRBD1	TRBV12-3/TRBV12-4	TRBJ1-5	CASSSGTGDVQPQHF	TGTGCCAGCAGTTCCGGGACAGGGGATGTTCAGCCCCAGCATTTT
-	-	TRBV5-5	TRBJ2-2	CASSLGGIAGELFF	TGTGCCAGCAGCTTGGGAGGGATCGCCGGGGAGCTGTTTTTT
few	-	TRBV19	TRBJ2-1	CASTMDSYNEQFF	TGTGCCAGCACTATGGACAGTTACAATGAGCAGTTCTTC
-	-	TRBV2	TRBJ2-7	CASSVGWHSSYEQYF	TGTGCCAGCAGTGTAGGCTGGCATAGCTCCTACGAGCAGTACTTC
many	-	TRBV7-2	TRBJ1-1	CASSSGPNAFF	TGTGCCAGCAGCTCGGGGCCCAATGCTTTCTTT
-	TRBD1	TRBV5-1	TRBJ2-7	CASSSDRNPYEQYF	TGCGCCAGCAGCTCGGACAGGAACCCCTACGAGCAGTACTTC
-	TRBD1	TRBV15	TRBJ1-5	CATSTPGQGENQPQHF	TGTGCCACCAGCACGCCGGGACAGGGTGAAAATCAGCCCCAGCATTTT
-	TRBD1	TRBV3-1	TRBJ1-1	CVSSQELIRGLEAFF	TGTGTCAGCAGCCAAGAGTTAATCAGGGGGCTTGAAGCTTTCTTT
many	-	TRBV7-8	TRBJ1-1	CASTLSGVNTEAFF	TGTGCCAGCACCCTATCAGGGGTAAACACTGAAGCTTTCTTT
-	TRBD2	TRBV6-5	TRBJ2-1	CASRDISGAYNEQFF	TGTGCCAGCAGGGATATTAGCGGGGCCTACAATGAGCAGTTCTTC
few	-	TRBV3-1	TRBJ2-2	CASSHGTGELFF	TGTGCCAGCAGCCACGGCACCGGGGAGCTGTTTTTT
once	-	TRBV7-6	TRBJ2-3	CASSPRTMRGDMQYF	TGTGCCAGCAGTCCCCGGACTATGCGGGGAGATATGCAGTATTTT
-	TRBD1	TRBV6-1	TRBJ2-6	CASSYPRTGMHGANVLTF	TGTGCCAGCAGTTACCCCAGGACAGGGATGCACGGGGCCAACGTCCTGACTTTC